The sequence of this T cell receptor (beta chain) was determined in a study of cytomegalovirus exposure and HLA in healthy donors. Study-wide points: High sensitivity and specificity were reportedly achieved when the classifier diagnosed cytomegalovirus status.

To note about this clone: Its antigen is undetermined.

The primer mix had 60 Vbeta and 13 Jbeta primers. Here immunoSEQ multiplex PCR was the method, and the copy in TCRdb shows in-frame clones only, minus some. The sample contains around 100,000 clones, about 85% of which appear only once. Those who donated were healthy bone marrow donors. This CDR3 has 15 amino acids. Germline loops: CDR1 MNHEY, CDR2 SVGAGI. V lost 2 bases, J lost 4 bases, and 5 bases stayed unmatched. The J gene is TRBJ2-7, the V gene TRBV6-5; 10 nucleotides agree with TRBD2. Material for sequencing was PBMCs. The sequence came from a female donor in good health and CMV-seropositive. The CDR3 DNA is TGTGCCAGCAGTTACACTAGCGGGATACAATACGAGCAGTACTTC. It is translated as CASSYTSGIQYEQYF.